What follows are 24 T cell receptor beta chains derived from one specimen sequenced in a study of blood T cells in healthy people across ages. Using a J-beta primer mix together with a sample-barcoded 5' primer, a second PCR was run for roughly 7 to 11 cycles. MiXCR, run by TCRdb on the 5' RACE reads, gives a single entry per CDR3 protein. The sample lists approximately 350,000 distinct CDR3 sequences, 50% to 60% occurring once. The sequenced material came from blood. The receptors were sampled from a man between 60 and 75 years old in good health.

The chain employs TRBV7-2 and TRBJ2-5; 7 nucleotides line up with TRBD1. TRBJ2-7 explains the end of the DNA better; the J call may be wrong. The CDR3 extends over 13 amino acids. Germline V gene data show CDR1 as SGHTA and CDR2 as FQGNSA. CDR3: CASSRPGTVEQYF. The CDR3 region has the DNA TGTGCCAGCAGCCGCCCCGGGACAGTCGAGCAGTACTTC.

Remarks on this clonotype: A clone one base away is much larger, so this may be a read error. The chain recombines TRBV29-1 with TRBJ2-5; tentative D call: TRBD2 (7 bases). Germline V CDR1 and CDR2: SQVTM, ANQGSEA. The CDR3 loop spans 15 amino acids. CDR3 bases: TGCAGCGTGCGACTCGGGGGGCCGATCCAAGAGGCCCAGTACTTC. Its translation is CSVRLGGPIQEAQYF.

The chain recombines TRBV12-3 or TRBV12-4 with TRBJ2-5; 8 bases agree with TRBD2. This CDR3 comprises 16 residues. J gave up 2 bases and V 2 bases, and 7 bases lay outside the gene matches. CDR3 sequence (DNA): TGTGCCAGCAGTTTAAGGGCGGGAGGTGGGCAAGAGACCCAGTACTTC. Encoded protein: CASSLRAGGGQETQYF.

V is TRBV27 and J is TRBJ2-3; D remains ambiguous. V was cut by 6 bases and J by 0 bases, with 10 bases left in between. CDR1 MNHEY and CDR2 SMNVEV come from the germline V gene (reference sequence). The CDR3 is 14 amino acids. The CDR3 region has the DNA TGTGCCAGCAGGGGCCCAAGAAGCACAGATACGCAGTATTTT. This translates into CASRGPRSTDTQYF.

The sample holds a few counts of this clonotype. V and J are TRBV7-8 and TRBJ2-3, with 9 bases that match TRBD1. Germline V CDR1 and CDR2: SGHVS, FQNEAQ. V dropped 5 bases and J dropped 6; count of bases not matched to a gene: 12. The CDR3 extends over 16 amino acids. The chain's CDR3 is CASSPQTGGGVDTQYF. For the CDR3, the DNA is TGTGCCAGCAGCCCCCAGACAGGGGGTGGTGTGGATACGCAGTATTTT.

This clonotype occurred a few times. The chain recombines TRBV20-1 with TRBJ2-7; 10 bases line up with TRBD2. CDR1 and CDR2 from the germline V gene are DFQATT and SNEGSKA (reference sequence). V trimming: 0 bases; J trimming: 6 bases; junction bases outside the gene matches: 14. This CDR3 spans 17 amino acids. CDR3 protein: CSARDLSSGRRSGEQYF. CDR3 coding DNA: TGCAGTGCTAGAGATCTGTCTAGCGGGAGAAGGTCGGGCGAGCAGTACTTC.

This clonotype was picked up one time. The rearrangement links TRBV6-5 to TRBJ2-7; D gene ambiguous. The CDR3 is 12 amino acids. Germline lookup yields CDR1 MNHEY and CDR2 SVGAGI. V was cut by 7 bases and J by 7 bases, with 14 bases left in between. Here the CDR3 DNA reads TGTGCCAGCACTCTGGCTTACAATGAGCAGTACTTC. It translates to CASTLAYNEQYF.

This clonotype has just a few counts. The V and J genes are TRBV7-2 and TRBJ2-1, with unresolved D. Germline lookup yields CDR1 SGHTA and CDR2 FQGNSA. The V end lost 0 bases, the J end lost 7 bases, and 16 bases lay between the germline ends. CDR3 length equals 16 residues. CDR3 in amino acids: CASSLAYGRDMNEQFF. CDR3 coding DNA: TGTGCCAGCAGCTTAGCGTATGGACGCGACATGAATGAGCAGTTCTTC.

This clonotype was observed many times. Sequence at one end of the junction differs from germline and may be a read error. The V call is TRBV28, the J call TRBJ2-7, with D hard to call. This CDR3 contains 11 residues. The germline gives CDR1 MDHEN, CDR2 SYDVKM. The CDR3 is CASSLVYEQYF. The CDR3 bases are TGCGCCAGCAGCTTGGTATACGAGCAGTACTTC.

This clonotype was observed a single time. A much larger clone is a single base away; this may be a read error. The rearrangement links TRBV5-4 to TRBJ2-5; 7 bases fit TRBD1. In germline, CDR1 is SGHNT, CDR2 YYREEE (reference sequence). This CDR3 comprises 13 residues. CDR3 sequence: CASSQGQQESQYF. The CDR3 DNA reads as TGTGCCAGCAGCCAGGGACAGCAAGAGTCCCAGTACTTC.

This clonotype was seen only a few times. The chain joins TRBV29-1 to TRBJ1-5; D gene unclear. The CDR3 runs 13 residues. From germline, CDR1 is SQVTM and CDR2 ANQGSEA. With 4 bases removed from V and 3 bases from J, the gap between germline ends came to 10 bases. The CDR3 DNA sequence: TGCAGCGTTGCGGCGGCAGACAATCAGCCCCAGCATTTT. The encoded protein is CSVAAADNQPQHF.

The V and J genes are TRBV20-1 and TRBJ2-1, with D tentatively TRBD1 or TRBD2 (5 bases each). CDR1 DFQATT and CDR2 SNEGSKA come from the germline V gene (reference sequence). V was clipped by 6 bases and J by 13 bases, with 19 bases between them. The CDR3 contains 12 residues. CDR3 in amino acids: CSAGPLQETQFF. The CDR3 DNA is TGCAGTGCGGGACCCCTACAAGAGACCCAGTTCTTC.

This clonotype was seen a few times. The gene calls are TRBV2 and TRBJ2-1; D perhaps matches TRBD2 (6 bases). The CDR3 spans 14 residues. In germline, CDR1 is SNHLY, CDR2 FYNNEI. V lost 5 bases and J lost 4, with 12 bases in between. CDR3 residues: CASSPGLRYNEQFF. The CDR3 DNA reads TGTGCCAGCAGTCCGGGACTTAGATACAATGAGCAGTTCTTC.

The rearrangement uses TRBV11-3 and TRBJ1-1; D remains unclear. The CDR3 sequence is 15 residues long. V was shortened by 0 bases and J by 2 bases, with 10 bases between the two germline ends. Germline CDR1 reads SGHNT; CDR2 reads YENEEA. DNA for the CDR3: TGTGCCAGCAGCTTAGATGGTATGGCAAACACTGAAGCTTTCTTT. Translation: CASSLDGMANTEAFF.

The V call is TRBV20-1, the J call TRBJ2-4; no definite D call. Deletions cut 6 bases from V and 3 bases from J, with 21 bases between. The CDR3 has 16 residues. Germline V gene data show CDR1 as DFQATT and CDR2 as SNEGSKA (reference sequence). The CDR3 loop is CSAEPPRPSGKNIQYF. The DNA for the CDR3 is TGCAGTGCCGAGCCTCCTAGGCCCAGTGGCAAAAACATTCAGTACTTC.

The gene calls are TRBV10-3 and TRBJ2-7; 7 nucleotides align to TRBD1. J gave up 7 bases and V 4 bases, and 7 bases lay outside the gene matches. Germline V lookup: CDR1 ENHRY, CDR2 SYGVKD. The CDR3 extends over 13 amino acids. CDR3 sequence (DNA): TGTGCCATCAGTGGGACAGGCCCCCGGGAGCAGTACTTC. Residues: CAISGTGPREQYF.

This clonotype occurred once. The CDR3 nucleotides are TGCAGCGTTGGACAGGCGAAGAATGAGCAGTTCTTC. It yields the protein CSVGQAKNEQFF. V is TRBV29-1 and J is TRBJ2-1; TRBD1 might be the D (6 bases). The length of the CDR3 is 12 residues. Trimming took 4 bases from V and 7 from J, leaving 11 bases between them. Germline V CDR1 and CDR2: SQVTM, ANQGSEA.

This clonotype has more than one count but fewer than ten. This sequence joins TRBV5-8 and TRBJ2-1; D is ambiguous. There are 17 residues in the CDR3. Germline CDR1 reads SGHTS; CDR2 reads YDEGEE. The V gene lost 2 bases and the J gene lost 1 base, with 16 bases spanning the gap. Here the CDR3 reads CASSFHMLSDSYNEQFF. Written as DNA, the CDR3 is TGTGCCAGCAGCTTCCACATGTTGAGCGATTCCTACAATGAGCAGTTCTTC.

This sequence joins TRBV20-1 and TRBJ1-6; 7 bases align to TRBD1. The CDR3 has 16 residues. Germline V lookup: CDR1 DFQATT, CDR2 SNEGSKA (reference sequence). V shed 0 bases and J 7 bases; nucleotides not matched to a gene: 9. The CDR3 reads CSARDQRTGGNSPLHF. CDR3 nucleotides: TGCAGTGCTAGAGATCAGAGGACAGGCGGGAATTCACCCCTCCACTTT.

The rearrangement joins TRBV15 to TRBJ2-7; TRBD1 is a possible D gene (7 bases). V was clipped by 3 bases and J by 5 bases, with 14 bases between them. Per germline, CDR1 LNHNV and CDR2 YYDKDF (reference sequence). The CDR3 runs to 14 residues. CDR3 in amino acids: CATSRDQGGNEQYF. For the CDR3, the DNA is TGTGCCACCAGCAGGGACCAGGGGGGTAACGAGCAGTACTTC. Together with reference TRBV15 and TRBJ2-7, the CDR3 gives the full variable domain: DAMVIQNPRYQVTQFGKPVTLSCSQTLNHNVMYWYQQKSSQAPKLLFHYYDKDFNNEADTPDNFQSRRPNTSFCFLDIRSPGLGDTAMYLCATSRDQGGNEQYFGPGTRLTVT.

This clonotype was counted a few times. The chain joins TRBV7-2 to TRBJ2-1, with D tentatively TRBD2 (6 bases). The CDR3 totals 15 residues. V shed 5 bases and J shed 6 bases, with 17 bases lying between them. The germline V gene has CDR1 SGHTA and CDR2 FQGNSA. The CDR3: CASSRPGGPVNEQFF. As DNA, the CDR3 is TGTGCCAGCAGCCGTCCCGGAGGGCCGGTCAATGAGCAGTTCTTC.

This rearrangement joins TRBV7-2 to TRBJ2-5, with 9 positions matching TRBD2. Germline trimming cut 0 bases from V and 10 bases from J; bases unmatched to any gene: 12. CDR3 length: 16 amino acids. Looked up from germline, CDR1 is SGHTA and CDR2 is FQGNSA. Written as DNA, the CDR3 is TGTGCCAGCAGCTTAGCGGATGGCGGGAGGGCCCCTGTCCAGTACTTC. Translating it yields CASSLADGGRAPVQYF.

The chain has TRBV12-3 or TRBV12-4 and TRBJ2-7; the D is unclear. Deletions cut 2 bases from V and 4 bases from J, with 6 bases between. The CDR3 length is 12 residues. The CDR3 spells CASSLRLYEQYF. The DNA for the CDR3 is TGTGCCAGCAGTTTACGGCTTTACGAGCAGTACTTC.

This chain joins TRBV15 and TRBJ2-3, with 8 bases matching TRBD2. The junction had 6 bases not matched to a gene; V was cut back by 3 bases and J by 4 bases. The CDR3 has 15 amino acids. In germline, CDR1 is LNHNV, CDR2 YYDKDF (reference sequence). The CDR3 reads CATSRTSAGADTQYF. The DNA of the CDR3 is TGTGCCACCAGCAGGACTAGCGCCGGGGCAGATACGCAGTATTTT. Full variable domain (missing parts from reference TRBV15 and TRBJ2-3): DAMVIQNPRYQVTQFGKPVTLSCSQTLNHNVMYWYQQKSSQAPKLLFHYYDKDFNNEADTPDNFQSRRPNTSFCFLDIRSPGLGDTAMYLCATSRTSAGADTQYFGPGTRLTVL.